The 22 T cell receptor beta chains below were found in one sample sequenced in a study of Ad26.COV2.S vaccination and SARS-CoV-2 variants. Treatment reported: approximately 18 received Ad26.COV2.S at low or high dose, single or two shots; 5 received placebo; per-sample allocation not given. Specimen acquisition occurred on day 63 following the initial vaccine or placebo injection. Profiling relied on immunoSEQ multiplex PCR, and the TCRdb table lists in-frame clones only, not all of them. Among around 380,000 clones listed, approximately 91% were seen once. The sample consisted of peripheral blood, taken in a trial of Ad26.COV2.S vaccine versus placebo. Every receptor here comes from a person between 18 and 59 years old who received the Ad26.COV2.S COVID-19 vaccine or a placebo.

The chain links TRBV7-9 to TRBJ2-3; D call uncertain. Per germline, CDR1 SEHNR and CDR2 FQNEAQ (reference sequence). The length of the CDR3 is 14 residues. The V and J ends lost 6 bases and 1 base respectively, with 11 bases between them. CDR3 sequence: CASRARLGTDTQYF. Written as DNA, the CDR3 is TGTGCCAGCAGAGCGAGGCTGGGCACAGATACGCAGTATTTT.

Only a few counts were recorded for this clone. The rearrangement links TRBV7-9 to TRBJ2-7, with D maybe TRBD1 (5 bases). CDR1 and CDR2 (germline): SEHNR, FQNEAQ (reference sequence). Trimming pared 3 bases from V and 0 bases from J, leaving 15 bases between. This CDR3 is 16 amino acids long. DNA of the CDR3: TGTGCCAGCAGCTTTCAGGCAGGGTATAGCTCCTACGAGCAGTACTTC. Its translation: CASSFQAGYSSYEQYF.

The rearrangement uses TRBV4-1 and TRBJ1-5; perhaps TRBD1 as D (6 bases). Germline V gives CDR1 MGHRA, CDR2 YSYEKL. The CDR3 has 17 amino acids. V dropped 0 bases and J dropped 2 bases, with 14 bases sitting between them. The DNA of the CDR3 is TGCGCCAGCAGCCAAGAAGGGGGAAGGGGTGGCAATCAGCCCCAGCATTTT. Its protein product is CASSQEGGRGGNQPQHF.

This chain uses TRBV11-2 with TRBJ2-5, with a tentative D call TRBD1 (6 bases). Germline lookup yields CDR1 SGHAT and CDR2 FQNNGV. The CDR3 has 15 amino acids. Trimming cost V 5 bases and J 2 bases, with 15 bases left between them. The chain's CDR3 is CASSRGQMIQETQYF. The CDR3 DNA reads as TGTGCCAGCAGCCGAGGACAGATGATACAAGAGACCCAGTACTTC.

This clone occurred once. The J gene is TRBJ1-5, the V gene TRBV6-5; no clear D. The V gene lost 2 bases and the J gene lost 3 bases, with 8 bases spanning the gap. In germline, CDR1 is MNHEY, CDR2 SVGAGI. The length of the CDR3 is 14 residues. CDR3 DNA sequence: TGTGCCAGCAGTTACGGAGCCAACAATCAGCCCCAGCATTTT. It encodes CASSYGANNQPQHF.

This chain joins TRBV21-1 and TRBJ1-5. TRBV21-1 is noted as a pseudogene. The CDR3 extends over 20 amino acids. The CDR3: CASSGTTLGVGVYSNQPQHF. In DNA, the CDR3 is TGTGCCAGCAGCGGAACCACATTGGGGGTGGGAGTTTATAGCAATCAGCCCCAGCATTTT.

This clone was seen a single time. This chain joins TRBV18 and TRBJ1-2; TRBD1 agrees at 9 bases. J lost 6 bases, V lost 3 bases, and 8 bases had no gene match. CDR1 is KGHSH and CDR2 is LQKENI in the germline V gene. This CDR3 region has 15 residues. CDR3 in DNA: TGTGCCAGCTCACCGGACGGAGGACAGGGGCATGGCTACACCTTC. Amino acids: CASSPDGGQGHGYTF.

The chain joins TRBV10-1 to TRBJ2-2; 10 bases are a match to TRBD1. CDR1 WNHNN and CDR2 SYGVQD come from the germline V gene (reference sequence). The trim removed 6 bases at V and 7 bases at J, leaving 5 bases unmatched. This CDR3 has 14 residues. The CDR3 DNA follows: TGCGCCAGCAGCCCCGGGACAGGGGACGGGGAGCTGTTTTTT. Encoded protein: CASSPGTGDGELFF.

CDR3 DNA: TGTGCCAGCAGTGAGACAGGGAGGGGAGAGACCCAGTACTTC. Protein product: CASSETGRGETQYF. This chain connects TRBV2 to TRBJ2-5; D possibly uses TRBD1 or TRBD2 (7 bases each). The V gene's germline CDR1 is SNHLY and CDR2 FYNNEI. CDR3 size: 14 residues. V was pared by 3 bases and J by 4 bases, with 12 bases between.

The J gene is TRBJ1-2, the V gene TRBV5-6; the match to TRBD1 covers 7 bases. This CDR3 has 13 amino acids. Germline V gives CDR1 SGHDT, CDR2 YYEEEE. V dropped 4 bases and J dropped 4; count of bases not matched to a gene: 4. This CDR3 is CASSLQGPYGYTF. DNA for the CDR3: TGTGCCAGCAGCCTACAGGGGCCCTATGGCTACACCTTC.

The chain recombines TRBV4-3 with TRBJ1-2; D may be TRBD1 (6 bases). CDR3 size: 14 residues. Germline CDR1 is LGHNA and CDR2 is YSLEER. The V end lost 2 bases, the J end lost 8 bases, and 15 bases lay between the germline ends. This chain's CDR3 is CASSQRTGRSGYTF. CDR3 coding DNA: TGCGCCAGCAGCCAAAGAACAGGGAGGAGCGGCTACACCTTC.

This clone has only a few counts. The V gene is TRBV7-2, the J gene TRBJ1-2, with 7 positions matching TRBD1. V lost 1 base and J lost 7; bases outside the gene matches: 3. CDR1 is SGHTA, CDR2 FQGNSA, per germline. CDR3 length: 13 amino acids. CDR3 loop: CASSLGQGGGYTF. The CDR3 nucleotides are TGTGCCAGCAGCTTAGGACAGGGAGGTGGCTACACCTTC.

The V and J genes are TRBV11-2 and TRBJ1-1; TRBD1 is a possible D gene (5 bases). Germline values: CDR1 SGHAT, CDR2 FQNNGV. The CDR3 runs to 17 residues. Trimming removed 6 bases at V and 7 bases at J, with 27 bases between. The CDR3 coding sequence is TGTGCCAGCAGATCAACGCGCCTTGGCGGGACGGTAGGTGAAGCTTTCTTT. Translation: CASRSTRLGGTVGEAFF.

The chain is built from TRBV7-6 and TRBJ1-5; D remains ambiguous. V was shortened by 5 bases and J by 0 bases, with 17 bases between the two germline ends. In germline, CDR1 is SGHVS, CDR2 FNYEAQ. The CDR3 runs to 17 residues. The CDR3 bases are TGTGCCAGCAGCCCCGTTTGGAAGGGCTATAGCAATCAGCCCCAGCATTTT. Its protein is CASSPVWKGYSNQPQHF.

CDR3 nucleotides: TGCGCCAGCAGCTTGGCAGGGTCCCAATATGGCTACACCTTC. Protein: CASSLAGSQYGYTF. The chain employs TRBV5-1 and TRBJ1-2; D perhaps matches TRBD1 (5 bases). The CDR3 covers 14 residues. Germline loops: CDR1 SGHRS, CDR2 YFSETQ. Trimming took 0 bases from V and 5 from J, leaving 11 bases between them.

The V gene is TRBV6-6, the J gene TRBJ1-1, with 9 bases lining up with TRBD1. CDR1 and CDR2 (germline): MNHNY, SVGAGI (reference sequence). This CDR3 region has 13 residues. Trimming removed 8 bases from V and 7 bases from J; junction bases left unmatched: 8. The CDR3 spells CASGGQGVHEAFF. The CDR3, as DNA: TGTGCCAGCGGGGGACAGGGAGTCCATGAAGCTTTCTTT.

The chain carries TRBV4-2 and TRBJ1-1; D call uncertain. The V gene lost 0 bases and the J gene lost 5 bases, with 13 bases spanning the gap. CDR1 LGHNA and CDR2 YNFKEQ come from the germline V gene. This CDR3 has 15 residues. The CDR3 bases are TGTGCCAGCAGCCAAGAGGCAAACCTTGAAACTGAAGCTTTCTTT. Its translation: CASSQEANLETEAFF.

The chain couples TRBV6-6 to TRBJ1-2, with D possibly being TRBD1 (5 bases). With 7 bases removed from V and 0 bases from J, the gap between germline ends came to 15 bases. The CDR3 length is 15 residues. Germline lookup yields CDR1 MNHNY and CDR2 SVGAGI (reference sequence). CDR3 residues: CASTPYGTTNYGYTF. DNA of the CDR3: TGTGCCAGCACCCCCTACGGGACCACTAACTATGGCTACACCTTC.

Remarks on this clone: This sample includes further DNA sequences coding for the same CDR3. The chain joins TRBV19 to TRBJ2-3, with TRBD2 matching 8 bases. Germline assignment: CDR1 LNHDA and CDR2 SQIVND (reference sequence). Trimming removed 4 bases from V and 4 bases from J; junction bases left unmatched: 1. The CDR3 is 13 residues long. CDR3 sequence reads: CASSTGLADTQYF. As DNA, the CDR3 is TGTGCCAGTAGTACGGGACTAGCAGATACGCAGTATTTT.

The chain couples TRBV5-4 to TRBJ2-3; possible D gene TRBD2, 7 bases. Germline V gene lookup returns CDR1 SGHNT and CDR2 YYREEE (reference sequence). This CDR3 is 17 amino acids long. Trimming cost V 0 bases and J 1 base, with 15 bases left between them. CDR3 amino acids: CASSLGGGGHRTDTQYF. Written as DNA, the CDR3 is TGTGCCAGCAGCTTGGGGGGCGGGGGACACCGCACAGATACGCAGTATTTT.

V gene TRBV5-3 combines with J gene TRBJ1-3; 7 bases agree with TRBD1. TRBV5-3 is labeled an ORF, and its function is uncertain. Unmatched junction bases numbered 12, after V lost 3 bases and J lost 0 bases. CDR3 length: 18 residues. CDR3 sequence (DNA): TGTGCCAGAAGCTGGACAGGCAATTCCCCGCTCTCTGGAAACACCATATATTTT. Translation gives CARSWTGNSPLSGNTIYF.

J is TRBJ2-7 and V is TRBV6-5; the D gene is possibly TRBD1 (5 bases). This CDR3 spans 15 amino acids. Looked up from germline, CDR1 is MNHEY and CDR2 is SVGAGI. Trimming removed 0 bases at V and 4 bases at J, with 13 bases between. CDR3 residues: CASSYSSGQSYEQYF. CDR3 DNA sequence: TGTGCCAGCAGTTACTCGAGTGGACAATCGTACGAGCAGTACTTC.